The clone carrying this T cell receptor beta chain has more than one count but fewer than ten. Its antigen is still unknown. The CDR3 has 13 residues. Germline V gene data show CDR1 as KGHDR and CDR2 as SFDVKD. V was cut by 3 bases and J by 0 bases, with 5 bases left in between. One entry per CDR3 protein, called by TCRdb with MiXCR from the 5' RACE reads. Of roughly 610,000 distinct CDR3 sequences in the sample, 15% to 20% are singletons; the top ten hold roughly 8.2%. This record comes from a study of T-cell memory formation after mild COVID-19. Points from the study as a whole: A second wave expanding day 15 to 37 was CD4+-biased; contracting clones were balanced.

The chain has TRBV24-1 and TRBJ2-7; no reliable D call. Sequences were obtained from PBMCs or a T cell subset sorted from them (not recorded which). The clonotype comes from an adult woman who had mild COVID-19 (a few samples of this study predate the infection). Cell type and time point are not known. CDR3 amino acids: CATSDGISYEQYF. CDR3 DNA: TGTGCCACCAGTGATGGGATCTCCTACGAGCAGTACTTC.